The clone carrying this TCR beta chain was found once. The CDR3 sequence is 14 residues long. The germline V gene encodes CDR1 SGHDT and CDR2 YYEEEE. Trimming left V 1 base short and J 6 bases short, with 14 bases between. Sequencing was performed with immunoSEQ multiplex PCR; in TCRdb, only in-frame clones are kept and a portion is missing. The table records roughly 120,000 clones, almost 85% of them present only once. The data stem from a study of blood T cell repertoires in COVID-19. The receptor was derived from a man in his 70s with active or convalescent COVID-19. The gene calls are TRBV5-6 and TRBJ2-7; the D is unclear. Material: peripheral blood. The CDR3 here is CASSLNILVSEQYF. The CDR3 DNA reads TGTGCCAGCAGCTTGAATATACTGGTCTCCGAGCAGTACTTC. The full variable domain, its missing parts supplied by reference TRBV5-6 and TRBJ2-7, is DAGVTQSPTHLIKTRGQQVTLRCSPKSGHDTVSWYQQALGQGPQFIFQYYEEEERQRGNFPDRFSGHQFPNYSSELNVNALLLGDSALYLCASSLNILVSEQYFGPGTRLTVT.